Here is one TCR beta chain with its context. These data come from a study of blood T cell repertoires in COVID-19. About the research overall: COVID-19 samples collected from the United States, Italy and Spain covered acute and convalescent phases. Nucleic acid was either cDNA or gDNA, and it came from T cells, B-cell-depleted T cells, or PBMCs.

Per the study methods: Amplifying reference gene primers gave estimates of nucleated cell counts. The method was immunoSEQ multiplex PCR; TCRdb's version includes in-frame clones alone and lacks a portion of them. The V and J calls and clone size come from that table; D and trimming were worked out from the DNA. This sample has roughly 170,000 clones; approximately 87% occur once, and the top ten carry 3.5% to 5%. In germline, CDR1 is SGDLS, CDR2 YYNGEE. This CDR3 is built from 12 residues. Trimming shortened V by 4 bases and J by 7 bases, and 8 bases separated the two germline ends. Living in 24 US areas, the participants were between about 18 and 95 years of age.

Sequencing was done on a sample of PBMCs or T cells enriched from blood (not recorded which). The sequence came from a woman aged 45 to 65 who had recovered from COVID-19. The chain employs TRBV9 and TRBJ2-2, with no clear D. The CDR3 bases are TGTGCCAGCAGCTCCGCGGTCGGGGAGCTGTTTTTT. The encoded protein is CASSSAVGELFF.